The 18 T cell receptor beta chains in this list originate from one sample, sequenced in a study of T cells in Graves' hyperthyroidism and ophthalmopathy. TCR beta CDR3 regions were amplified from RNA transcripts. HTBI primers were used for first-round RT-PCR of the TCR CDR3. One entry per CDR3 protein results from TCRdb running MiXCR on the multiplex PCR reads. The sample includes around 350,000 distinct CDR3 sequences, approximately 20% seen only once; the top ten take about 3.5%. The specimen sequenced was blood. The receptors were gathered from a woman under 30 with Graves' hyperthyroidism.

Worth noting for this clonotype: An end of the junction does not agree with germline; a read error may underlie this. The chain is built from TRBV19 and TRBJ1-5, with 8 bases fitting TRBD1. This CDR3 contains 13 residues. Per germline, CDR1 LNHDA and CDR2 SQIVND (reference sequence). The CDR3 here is CASSIDRGQLQHF. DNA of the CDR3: TGTGCCAGTAGTATCGACAGGGGACAGCTCCAGCATTTT.

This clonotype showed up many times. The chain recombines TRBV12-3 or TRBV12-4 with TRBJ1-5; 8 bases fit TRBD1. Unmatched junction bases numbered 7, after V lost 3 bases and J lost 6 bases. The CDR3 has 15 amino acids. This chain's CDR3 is CASSFAGGFSQPQHF. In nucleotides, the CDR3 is TGTGCCAGCAGTTTCGCAGGGGGCTTCAGTCAGCCCCAGCATTTT.

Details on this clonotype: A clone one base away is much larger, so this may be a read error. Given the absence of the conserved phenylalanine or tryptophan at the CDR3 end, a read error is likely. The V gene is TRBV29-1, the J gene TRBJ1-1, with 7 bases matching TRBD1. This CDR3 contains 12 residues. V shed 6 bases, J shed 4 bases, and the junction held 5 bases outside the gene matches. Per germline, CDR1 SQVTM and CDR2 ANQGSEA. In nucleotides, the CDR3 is TGCAGCGTAGACAGGGTCGGCACTGAAGCTTTCTTG. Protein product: CSVDRVGTEAFL.

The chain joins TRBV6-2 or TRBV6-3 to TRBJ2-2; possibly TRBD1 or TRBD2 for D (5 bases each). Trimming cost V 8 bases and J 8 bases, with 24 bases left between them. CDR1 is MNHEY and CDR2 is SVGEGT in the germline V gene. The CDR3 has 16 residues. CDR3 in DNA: TGTGCCAGCGCCGACAATCCCGGGACCAAGGCAGGGGAGCTGTTTTTT. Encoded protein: CASADNPGTKAGELFF.

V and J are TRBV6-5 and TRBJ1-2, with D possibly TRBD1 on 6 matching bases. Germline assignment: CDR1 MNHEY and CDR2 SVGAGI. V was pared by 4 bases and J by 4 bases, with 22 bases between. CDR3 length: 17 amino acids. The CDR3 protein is CASSSKPGGARGYGYTF. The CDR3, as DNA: TGTGCCAGCAGTTCTAAGCCGGGGGGGGCGCGGGGCTATGGCTACACCTTC.

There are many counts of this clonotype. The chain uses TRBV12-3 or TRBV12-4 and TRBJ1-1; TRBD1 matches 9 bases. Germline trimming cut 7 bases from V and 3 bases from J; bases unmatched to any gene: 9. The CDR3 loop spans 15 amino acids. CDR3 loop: CASTGTGKGDTEAFF. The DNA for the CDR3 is TGTGCCAGCACCGGGACAGGGAAGGGGGACACTGAAGCTTTCTTT.

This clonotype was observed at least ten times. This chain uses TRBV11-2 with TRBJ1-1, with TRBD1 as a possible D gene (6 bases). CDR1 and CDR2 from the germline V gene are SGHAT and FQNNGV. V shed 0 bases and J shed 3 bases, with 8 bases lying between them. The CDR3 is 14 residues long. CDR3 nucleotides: TGTGCCAGCAGCTTAGATCGACAGGACACTGAAGCTTTCTTT. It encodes CASSLDRQDTEAFF.

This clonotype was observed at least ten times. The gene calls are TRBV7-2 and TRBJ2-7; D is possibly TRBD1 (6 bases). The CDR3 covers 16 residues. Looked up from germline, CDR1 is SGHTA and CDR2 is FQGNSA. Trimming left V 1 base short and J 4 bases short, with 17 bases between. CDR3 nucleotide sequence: TGTGCCAGCAGCTTAGGCCGCTCCGGGACACCATACGAGCAGTACTTC. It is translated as CASSLGRSGTPYEQYF.

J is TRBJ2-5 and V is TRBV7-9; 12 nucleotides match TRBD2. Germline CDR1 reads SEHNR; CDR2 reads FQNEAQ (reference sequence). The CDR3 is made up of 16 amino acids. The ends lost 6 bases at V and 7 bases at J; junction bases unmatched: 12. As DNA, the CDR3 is TGTGCCAGCAGGTTGACTAGCGGGGGCTCCTTACGGACCCAGTACTTC. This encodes CASRLTSGGSLRTQYF.

Here the CDR3 reads CASTQGSGQPQHF. The CDR3 DNA is TGTGCCAGCACTCAGGGATCGGGTCAGCCCCAGCATTTT. The chain is built from TRBV12-3 or TRBV12-4 and TRBJ1-5; possible D gene TRBD1, 5 bases. V was shortened by 7 bases and J by 6 bases, with 13 bases between the two germline ends. The CDR3 extends over 13 amino acids.

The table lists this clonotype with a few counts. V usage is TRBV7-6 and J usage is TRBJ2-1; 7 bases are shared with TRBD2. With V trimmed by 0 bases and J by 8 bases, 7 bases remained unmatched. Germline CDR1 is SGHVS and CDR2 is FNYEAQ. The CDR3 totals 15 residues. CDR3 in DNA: TGTGCCAGCAGCTTAGCCCAGCGGGGCATGGATGAGCAGTTCTTC. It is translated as CASSLAQRGMDEQFF.

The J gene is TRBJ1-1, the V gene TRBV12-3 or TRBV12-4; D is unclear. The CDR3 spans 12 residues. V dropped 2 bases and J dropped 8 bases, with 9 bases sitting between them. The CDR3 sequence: CASSLFGVEAFF. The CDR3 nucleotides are TGTGCCAGCAGTTTATTCGGGGTCGAAGCTTTCTTT.

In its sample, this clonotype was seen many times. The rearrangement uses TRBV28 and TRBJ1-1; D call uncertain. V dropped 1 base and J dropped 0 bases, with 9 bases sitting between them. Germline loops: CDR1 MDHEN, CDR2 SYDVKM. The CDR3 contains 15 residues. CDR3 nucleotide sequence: TGTGCCAGCAGTTTATTTGGGCTCCTGAACACTGAAGCTTTCTTT. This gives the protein CASSLFGLLNTEAFF.

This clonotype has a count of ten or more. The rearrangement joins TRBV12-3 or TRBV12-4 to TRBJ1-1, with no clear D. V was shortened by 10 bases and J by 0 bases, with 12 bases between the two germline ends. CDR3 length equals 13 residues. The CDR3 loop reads CATTEGLNTEAFF. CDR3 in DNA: TGTGCCACCACTGAAGGGCTGAACACTGAAGCTTTCTTT.

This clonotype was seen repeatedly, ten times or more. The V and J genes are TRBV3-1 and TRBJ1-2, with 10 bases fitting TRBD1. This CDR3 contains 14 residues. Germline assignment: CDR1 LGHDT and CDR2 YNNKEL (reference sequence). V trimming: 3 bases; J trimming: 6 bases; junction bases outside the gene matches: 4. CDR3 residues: CASSHDRGPDGYTF. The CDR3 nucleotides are TGTGCCAGCAGCCATGACAGGGGGCCGGATGGCTACACCTTC.

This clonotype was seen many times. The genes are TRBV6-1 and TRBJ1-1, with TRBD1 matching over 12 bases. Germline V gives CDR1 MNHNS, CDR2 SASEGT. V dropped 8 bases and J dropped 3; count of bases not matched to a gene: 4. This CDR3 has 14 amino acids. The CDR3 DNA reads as TGTGCCAGCCGGGACAGGGGGCGATACACTGAAGCTTTCTTT. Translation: CASRDRGRYTEAFF.

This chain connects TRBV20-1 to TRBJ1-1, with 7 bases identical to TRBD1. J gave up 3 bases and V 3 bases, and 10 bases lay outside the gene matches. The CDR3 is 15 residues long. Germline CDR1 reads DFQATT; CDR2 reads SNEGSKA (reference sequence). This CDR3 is CSARLDWDRDTEAFF. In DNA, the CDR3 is TGCAGTGCTAGGCTAGACTGGGACAGAGACACTGAAGCTTTCTTT.

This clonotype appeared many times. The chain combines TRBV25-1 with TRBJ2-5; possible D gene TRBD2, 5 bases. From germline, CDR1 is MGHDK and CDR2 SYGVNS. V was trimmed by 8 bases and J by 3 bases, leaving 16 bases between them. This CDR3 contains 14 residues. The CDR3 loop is CASDGVSGEETQYF. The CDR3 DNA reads TGTGCCAGCGATGGAGTTTCCGGGGAAGAGACCCAGTACTTC.